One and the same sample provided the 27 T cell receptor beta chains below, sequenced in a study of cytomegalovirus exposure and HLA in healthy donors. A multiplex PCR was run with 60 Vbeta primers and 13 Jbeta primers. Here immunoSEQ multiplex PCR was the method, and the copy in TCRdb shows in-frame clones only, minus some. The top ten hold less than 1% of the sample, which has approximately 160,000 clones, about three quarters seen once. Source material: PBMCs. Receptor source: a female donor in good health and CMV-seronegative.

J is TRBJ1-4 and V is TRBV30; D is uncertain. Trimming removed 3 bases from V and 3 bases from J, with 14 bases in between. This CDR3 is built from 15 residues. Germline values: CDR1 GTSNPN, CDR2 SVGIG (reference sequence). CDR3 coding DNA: TGTGCCTGGAGAGGGATCGGAGGAGCTAATGAAAAACTGTTTTTT. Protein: CAWRGIGGANEKLFF.

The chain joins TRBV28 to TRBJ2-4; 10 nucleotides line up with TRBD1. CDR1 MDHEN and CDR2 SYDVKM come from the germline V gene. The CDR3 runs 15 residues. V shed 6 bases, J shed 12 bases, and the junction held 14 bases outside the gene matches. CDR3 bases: TGTGCCAGCAGCCTACCGGGACAGGGGCTCGGAGGTCAGTACTTC. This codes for CASSLPGQGLGGQYF.

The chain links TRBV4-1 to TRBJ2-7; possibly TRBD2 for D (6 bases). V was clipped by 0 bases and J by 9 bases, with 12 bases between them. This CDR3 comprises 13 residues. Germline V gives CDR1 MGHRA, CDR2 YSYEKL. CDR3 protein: CASSQDRRGGQYF. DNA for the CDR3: TGCGCCAGCAGCCAAGATCGTCGGGGAGGGCAGTACTTC.

DNA for the CDR3: TGCGCCAGCAGCTCACAGTGGATGAACACTGAAGCTTTCTTT. Protein: CASSSQWMNTEAFF. The chain links TRBV4-1 to TRBJ1-1; unclear D gene. V lost 5 bases and J lost 0, with 10 bases in between. This CDR3 is 14 amino acids long. The germline CDR1 and CDR2 sequences are MGHRA and YSYEKL.

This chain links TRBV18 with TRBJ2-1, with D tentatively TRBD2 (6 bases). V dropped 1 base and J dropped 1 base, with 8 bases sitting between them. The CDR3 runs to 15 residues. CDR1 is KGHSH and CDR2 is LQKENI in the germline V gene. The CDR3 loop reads CASSPRTTSYNEQFF. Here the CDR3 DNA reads TGTGCCAGCTCACCACGGACTACGTCCTACAATGAGCAGTTCTTC.

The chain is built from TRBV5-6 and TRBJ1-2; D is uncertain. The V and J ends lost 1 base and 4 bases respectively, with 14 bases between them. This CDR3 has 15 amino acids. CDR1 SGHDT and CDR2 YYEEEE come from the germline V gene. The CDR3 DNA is TGTGCCAGCAGCTTGATTGGGCGTGGTGGCTATGGCTACACCTTC. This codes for CASSLIGRGGYGYTF.

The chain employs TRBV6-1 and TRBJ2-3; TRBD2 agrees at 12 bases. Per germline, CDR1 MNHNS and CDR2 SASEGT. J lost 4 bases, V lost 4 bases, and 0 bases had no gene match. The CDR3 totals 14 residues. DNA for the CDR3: TGTGCCAGCAGTGGACTAGCGGGAGCAGATACGCAGTATTTT. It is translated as CASSGLAGADTQYF.

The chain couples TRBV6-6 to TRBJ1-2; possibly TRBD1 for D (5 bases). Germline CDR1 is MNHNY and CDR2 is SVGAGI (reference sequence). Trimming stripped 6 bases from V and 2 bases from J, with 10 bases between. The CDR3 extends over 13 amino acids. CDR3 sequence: CASSPSGNYGYTF. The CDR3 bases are TGTGCCAGCAGCCCGTCAGGGAACTATGGCTACACCTTC.

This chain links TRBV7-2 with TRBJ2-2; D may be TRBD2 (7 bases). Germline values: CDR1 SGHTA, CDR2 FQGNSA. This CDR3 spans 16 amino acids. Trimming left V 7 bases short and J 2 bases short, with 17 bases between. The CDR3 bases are TGTGCCAGCAAAGGAGAACGGGGGGCCAACACCGGGGAGCTGTTTTTT. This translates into CASKGERGANTGELFF.

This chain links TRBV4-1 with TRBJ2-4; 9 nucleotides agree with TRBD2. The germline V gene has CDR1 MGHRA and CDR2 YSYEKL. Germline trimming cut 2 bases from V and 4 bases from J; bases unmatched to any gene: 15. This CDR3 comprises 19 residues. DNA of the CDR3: TGCGCCAGCAGCCAACGATTAGCGGGAGTTGTGGTTGTGAAAAACATTCAGTACTTC. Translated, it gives CASSQRLAGVVVVKNIQYF.

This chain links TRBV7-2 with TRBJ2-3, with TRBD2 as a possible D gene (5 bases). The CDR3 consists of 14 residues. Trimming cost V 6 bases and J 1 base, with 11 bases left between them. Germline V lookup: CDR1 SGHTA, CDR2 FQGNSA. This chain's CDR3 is CASRSPGGTDTQYF. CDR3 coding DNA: TGTGCCAGCAGATCCCCCGGGGGCACAGATACGCAGTATTTT.

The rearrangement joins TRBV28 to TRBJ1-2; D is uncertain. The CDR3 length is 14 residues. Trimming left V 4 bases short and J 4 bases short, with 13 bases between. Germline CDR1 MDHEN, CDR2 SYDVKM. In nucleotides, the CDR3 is TGTGCCAGCAGTTCCCGGTCGGGGAGCTATGGCTACACCTTC. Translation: CASSSRSGSYGYTF.

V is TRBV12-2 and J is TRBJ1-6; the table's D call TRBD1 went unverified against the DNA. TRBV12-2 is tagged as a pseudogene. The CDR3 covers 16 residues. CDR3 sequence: CASRLARTGGNSPLHF. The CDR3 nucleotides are TGTGCAAGTCGCTTAGCCAGGACAGGGGGTAATTCACCCCTCCACTTT.

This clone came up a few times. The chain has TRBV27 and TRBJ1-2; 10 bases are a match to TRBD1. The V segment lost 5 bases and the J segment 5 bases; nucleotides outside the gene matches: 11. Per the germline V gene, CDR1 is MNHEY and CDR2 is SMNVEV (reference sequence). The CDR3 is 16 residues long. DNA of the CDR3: TGTGCCAGCAGTCCATCCGCCGGGACAGGGGCATATGGCTACACCTTC. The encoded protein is CASSPSAGTGAYGYTF.

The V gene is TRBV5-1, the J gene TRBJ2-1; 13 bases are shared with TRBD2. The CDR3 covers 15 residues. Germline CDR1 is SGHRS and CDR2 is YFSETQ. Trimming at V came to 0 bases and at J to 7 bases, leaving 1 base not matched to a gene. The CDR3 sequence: CASSLGGLAGNEQFF. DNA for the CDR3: TGCGCCAGCAGCTTGGGGGGACTAGCGGGGAATGAGCAGTTCTTC. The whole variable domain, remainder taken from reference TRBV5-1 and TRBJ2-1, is KAGVTQTPRYLIKTRGQQVTLSCSPISGHRSVSWYQQTPGQGLQFLFEYFSETQRNKGNFPGRFSGRQFSNSRSEMNVSTLELGDSALYLCASSLGGLAGNEQFFGPGTRLTVL.

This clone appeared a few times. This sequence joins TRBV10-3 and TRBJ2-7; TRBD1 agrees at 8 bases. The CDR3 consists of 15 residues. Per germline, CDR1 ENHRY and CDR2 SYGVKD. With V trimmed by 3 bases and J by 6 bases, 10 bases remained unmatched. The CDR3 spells CAISETTGTGGEQYF. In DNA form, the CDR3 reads TGTGCCATCAGTGAAACAACCGGGACAGGAGGCGAGCAGTACTTC.

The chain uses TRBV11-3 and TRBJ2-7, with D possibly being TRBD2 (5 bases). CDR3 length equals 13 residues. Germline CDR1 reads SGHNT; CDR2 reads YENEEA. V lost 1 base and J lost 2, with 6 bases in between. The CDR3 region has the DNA TGTGCCAGCAGCTTAGCGGAGGCCTACGAGCAGTACTTC. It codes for CASSLAEAYEQYF.

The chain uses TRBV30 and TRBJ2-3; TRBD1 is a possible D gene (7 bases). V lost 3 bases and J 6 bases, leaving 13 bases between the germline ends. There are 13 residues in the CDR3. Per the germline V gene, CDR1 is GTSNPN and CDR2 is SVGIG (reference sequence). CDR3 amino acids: CAWSGGGADTQYF. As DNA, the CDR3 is TGTGCCTGGAGCGGAGGGGGCGCGGATACGCAGTATTTT.

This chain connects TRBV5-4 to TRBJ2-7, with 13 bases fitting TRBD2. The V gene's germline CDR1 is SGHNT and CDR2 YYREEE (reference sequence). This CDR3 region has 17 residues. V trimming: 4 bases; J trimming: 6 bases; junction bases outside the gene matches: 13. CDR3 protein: CASSPARTSGSFSEQYF. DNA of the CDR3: TGTGCCAGCAGCCCCGCCCGGACTAGCGGGAGTTTTAGCGAGCAGTACTTC.

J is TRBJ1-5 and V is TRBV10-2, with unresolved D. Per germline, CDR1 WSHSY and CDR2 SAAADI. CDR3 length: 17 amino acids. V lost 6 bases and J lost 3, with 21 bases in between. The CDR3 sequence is CASSPAYAAALNQPQHF. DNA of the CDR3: TGCGCCAGCAGCCCTGCCTACGCGGCGGCCCTCAATCAGCCCCAGCATTTT.

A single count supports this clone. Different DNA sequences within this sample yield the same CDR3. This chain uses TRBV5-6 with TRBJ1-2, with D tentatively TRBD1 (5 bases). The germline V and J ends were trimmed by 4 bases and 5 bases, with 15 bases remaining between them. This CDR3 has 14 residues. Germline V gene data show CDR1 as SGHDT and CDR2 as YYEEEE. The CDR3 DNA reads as TGTGCCAGCAGCCCGATGACAGTTAATTATGGCTACACCTTC. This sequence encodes CASSPMTVNYGYTF.

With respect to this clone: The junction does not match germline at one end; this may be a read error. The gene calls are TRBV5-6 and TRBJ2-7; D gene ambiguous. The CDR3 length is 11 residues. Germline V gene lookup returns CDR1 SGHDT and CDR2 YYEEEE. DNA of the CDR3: TGTGCAAGCACATACGGTTACGAGCAGTACTTC. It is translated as CASTYGYEQYF.

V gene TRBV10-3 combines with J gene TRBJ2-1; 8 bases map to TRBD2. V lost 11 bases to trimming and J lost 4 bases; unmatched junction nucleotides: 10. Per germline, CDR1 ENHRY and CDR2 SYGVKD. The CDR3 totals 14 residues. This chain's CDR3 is CAVRRGGPYNEQFF. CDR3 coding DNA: TGTGCCGTCCGACGGGGGGGACCTTACAATGAGCAGTTCTTC.

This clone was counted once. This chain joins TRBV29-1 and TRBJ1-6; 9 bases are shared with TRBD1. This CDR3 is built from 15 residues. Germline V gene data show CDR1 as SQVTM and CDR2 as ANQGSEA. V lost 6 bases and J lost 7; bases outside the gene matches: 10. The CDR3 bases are TGCAGCGTGAGAAGGACAGGGGATGTAAATTCACCCCTCCACTTT. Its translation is CSVRRTGDVNSPLHF.

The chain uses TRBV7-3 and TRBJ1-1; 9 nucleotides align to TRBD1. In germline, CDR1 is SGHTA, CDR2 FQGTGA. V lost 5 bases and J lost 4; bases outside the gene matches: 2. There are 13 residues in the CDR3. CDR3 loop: CASSPQGATEAFF. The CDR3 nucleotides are TGTGCCAGCAGCCCACAGGGGGCCACTGAAGCTTTCTTT.

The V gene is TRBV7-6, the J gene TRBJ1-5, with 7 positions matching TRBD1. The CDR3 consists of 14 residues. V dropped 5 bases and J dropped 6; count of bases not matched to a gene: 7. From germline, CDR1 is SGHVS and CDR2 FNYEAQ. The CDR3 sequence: CASSPRPGGQPQHF. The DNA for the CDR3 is TGTGCCAGCAGCCCCCGCCCAGGGGGTCAGCCCCAGCATTTT.

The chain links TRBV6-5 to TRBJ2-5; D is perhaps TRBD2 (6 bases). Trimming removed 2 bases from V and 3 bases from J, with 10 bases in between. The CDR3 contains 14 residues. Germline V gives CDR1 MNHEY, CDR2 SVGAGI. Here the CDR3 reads CASSYTGGKETQYF. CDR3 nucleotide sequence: TGTGCCAGCAGTTACACCGGGGGTAAAGAGACCCAGTACTTC.